This entry lists 18 T cell receptor beta chains sequenced from one sample in a study of T-cell reconstitution after alpha-beta-depleted transplantation in children. Unique molecular identifiers featured in how the TCRbeta library was prepared. From the PCR reads, TCRdb called clonotypes with MiXCR, one entry per CDR3 protein. The sample has a few hundred thousand distinct CDR3 sequences; 25% to 30% are singletons. Sequencing used PBMCs, obtained before TCRalphabeta/CD19-depleted stem cell transplant. The receptors stem from a boy younger than two with Wiskott-Aldrich syndrome, due to receive a stem cell transplant.

Only a few counts were recorded for this clonotype. J is TRBJ2-5 and V is TRBV5-1; TRBD2 matches at 13 bases. Per the germline V gene, CDR1 is SGHRS and CDR2 is YFSETQ. V dropped 4 bases and J dropped 4; count of bases not matched to a gene: 4. The CDR3 has 15 residues. The CDR3 sequence: CASSPGLAGSETQYF. The DNA of the CDR3 is TGCGCCAGCAGCCCGGGACTAGCGGGATCAGAGACCCAGTACTTC. Supplemented by reference TRBV5-1 and TRBJ2-5, the full variable domain reads KAGVTQTPRYLIKTRGQQVTLSCSPISGHRSVSWYQQTPGQGLQFLFEYFSETQRNKGNFPGRFSGRQFSNSRSEMNVSTLELGDSALYLCASSPGLAGSETQYFGPGTRLLVL.

This chain joins TRBV21-1 and TRBJ2-5. TRBV21-1 counts as a pseudogene. The CDR3 extends over 14 amino acids. The chain's CDR3 is CASSPAAYQETQYF. The CDR3 coding sequence is TGTGCCAGCAGCCCTGCGGCGTACCAAGAGACCCAGTACTTC.

The V and J genes are TRBV2 and TRBJ1-2, with unresolved D. The germline CDR1 and CDR2 sequences are SNHLY and FYNNEI. Trimming took off 2 bases at V and 1 base at J, with 8 bases between the two ends. This CDR3 is built from 14 residues. CDR3 nucleotide sequence: TGTGCCAGCAGTGAATTGGGAATTAACTATGGCTACACCTTC. It is translated as CASSELGINYGYTF.

This clonotype appeared a few times. The genes are TRBV20-1 and TRBJ1-5, with D possibly being TRBD1 (5 bases). Germline V gene data show CDR1 as DFQATT and CDR2 as SNEGSKA (reference sequence). Trimming left V 5 bases short and J 4 bases short, with 18 bases between. The length of the CDR3 is 15 residues. The CDR3: CSALTDGAGNQPQHF. CDR3 nucleotide sequence: TGCAGTGCTCTAACGGACGGGGCTGGAAATCAGCCCCAGCATTTT.

The V gene is TRBV28, the J gene TRBJ2-1, with 11 bases fitting TRBD2. The trim removed 8 bases at V and 7 bases at J, leaving 10 bases unmatched. Germline V gives CDR1 MDHEN, CDR2 SYDVKM. The CDR3 spans 15 residues. The CDR3, as DNA: TGTGCCAGCGGTAAACTAGCGGGAGTAGTGAATGAGCAGTTCTTC. This translates into CASGKLAGVVNEQFF. The full variable domain, in which reference TRBV28 and TRBJ2-1 provide the parts outside the CDR3, is DVKVTQSSRYLVKRTGEKVFLECVQDMDHENMFWYRQDPGLGLRLIYFSYDVKMKEKGDIPEGYSVSREKKERFSLILESASTNQTSMYLCASGKLAGVVNEQFFGPGTRLTVL.

The sample holds a few counts of this clonotype. The chain combines TRBV5-1 with TRBJ1-1, with TRBD1 identical over 8 bases. CDR1 is SGHRS and CDR2 is YFSETQ in the germline V gene. This CDR3 has 16 amino acids. V dropped 1 base and J dropped 4; count of bases not matched to a gene: 9. In DNA form, the CDR3 reads TGCGCCAGCAGCTTGTTCACAGGGGGAAGAGTCACTGAAGCTTTCTTT. Translation gives CASSLFTGGRVTEAFF.

This clonotype was observed a handful of times. The chain uses TRBV3-1 and TRBJ2-7; 8 bases agree with TRBD1. The germline CDR1 and CDR2 sequences are LGHDT and YNNKEL (reference sequence). The length of the CDR3 is 16 residues. Trimming removed 2 bases from V and 4 bases from J; junction bases left unmatched: 10. Written as DNA, the CDR3 is TGTGCCAGCAGCCAACCCCCTGGGAGACAGGGGTACGAGCAGTACTTC. It yields the protein CASSQPPGRQGYEQYF.

The genes are TRBV18 and TRBJ1-4; a weak D match, TRBD1 (6 bases). The CDR3 spans 15 residues. Germline V lookup: CDR1 KGHSH, CDR2 LQKENI. Trimming removed 2 bases from V and 7 bases from J, with 14 bases in between. CDR3 coding DNA: TGTGCCAGCTCACCATATGGGGGACAAAGTGAAAAACTGTTTTTT. Amino acid sequence: CASSPYGGQSEKLFF.

This clonotype was observed a handful of times. The genes are TRBV7-9 and TRBJ2-1; TRBD1 matches at 10 bases. The CDR3 is 15 residues long. CDR1 and CDR2 from the germline V gene are SEHNR and FQNEAQ (reference sequence). Trimming took 5 bases from V and 5 from J; bases not matched to a gene: 6. The CDR3 loop is CASSRGQGPNNEQFF. The CDR3, as DNA: TGTGCCAGCAGCCGGGGACAGGGGCCTAACAATGAGCAGTTCTTC.

This clonotype showed up just a few times. This chain links TRBV28 with TRBJ2-1; no definite D call. Trimming removed 1 base from V and 10 bases from J, with 14 bases in between. The CDR3 totals 14 residues. Germline CDR1 and CDR2: MDHEN and SYDVKM. The CDR3 protein is CASSLSHSPWEQFF. The CDR3 bases are TGTGCCAGCAGTTTATCCCATAGCCCCTGGGAGCAGTTCTTC.

This clonotype was counted a few times. The genes are TRBV29-1 and TRBJ2-3, with D hard to call. CDR1 is SQVTM and CDR2 is ANQGSEA in the germline V gene. V was cut by 7 bases and J by 1 base, with 15 bases left in between. CDR3 length: 14 amino acids. The CDR3 DNA is TGCAGCGCCCTGGTCCTACCTCGCACAGATACGCAGTATTTT. This encodes CSALVLPRTDTQYF.

This clonotype was counted only a few times. The chain combines TRBV5-6 with TRBJ2-7; tentatively, D is TRBD1 or TRBD2 (6 bases each). Trimming cost V 4 bases and J 6 bases, with 26 bases left between them. The CDR3 runs to 17 residues. From germline, CDR1 is SGHDT and CDR2 YYEEEE. The CDR3 reads CASSGRLGSQGYGEQYF. The DNA of the CDR3 is TGTGCCAGCAGCGGACGACTAGGGTCACAGGGATACGGCGAGCAGTACTTC.

The rearrangement links TRBV5-1 to TRBJ2-3; 7 bases agree with TRBD2. V shed 0 bases and J 4 bases; nucleotides not matched to a gene: 8. The CDR3 runs 16 residues. Germline CDR1 SGHRS, CDR2 YFSETQ. For the CDR3, the DNA is TGCGCCAGCAGCTTGGCCGGCGGGAGTTTCGCAGATACGCAGTATTTT. The encoded protein is CASSLAGGSFADTQYF.

The V and J genes are TRBV6-1 and TRBJ2-1; weak D call: TRBD1 (6 bases). The CDR3 covers 15 residues. V dropped 6 bases and J dropped 7 bases, with 19 bases sitting between them. The germline gives CDR1 MNHNS, CDR2 SASEGT. The CDR3 loop is CASSPDRTSENEQFF. The CDR3 nucleotides are TGTGCCAGCAGCCCCGACAGGACCTCTGAAAATGAGCAGTTCTTC.

This clonotype was seen a few times. V usage is TRBV10-3 and J usage is TRBJ2-7; D is undetermined. CDR1 is ENHRY and CDR2 is SYGVKD in the germline V gene. The CDR3 loop spans 14 amino acids. V lost 2 bases and J 3 bases, leaving 11 bases between the germline ends. The CDR3 sequence is CAISEKGSGYEQYF. DNA for the CDR3: TGTGCCATCAGTGAGAAGGGTTCGGGCTACGAGCAGTACTTC.

This clonotype was found a few times. The rearrangement uses TRBV20-1 and TRBJ2-3; 8 nucleotides agree with TRBD2. Germline trimming cut 6 bases from V and 2 bases from J; bases unmatched to any gene: 19. The germline gives CDR1 DFQATT, CDR2 SNEGSKA (reference sequence). The CDR3 covers 18 residues. DNA for the CDR3: TGCAGTGCCCTACCCTCTTTTACCTTAGCGGGGTACACAGATACGCAGTATTTT. Amino acids: CSALPSFTLAGYTDTQYF.

This clonotype was recorded a few times. This chain uses TRBV9 with TRBJ2-7; D is undetermined. Germline lookup yields CDR1 SGDLS and CDR2 YYNGEE. This CDR3 has 14 residues. Deletions cut 0 bases from V and 3 bases from J, with 10 bases between. CDR3 DNA: TGTGCCAGCAGCGTAGAGCTGAACTACTACGAGCAGTACTTC. It translates to CASSVELNYYEQYF.

The gene calls are TRBV5-6 and TRBJ2-3; the D gene is possibly TRBD2 (5 bases). The length of the CDR3 is 17 residues. Germline CDR1 SGHDT, CDR2 YYEEEE. V was clipped by 4 bases and J by 5 bases, with 23 bases between them. In DNA form, the CDR3 reads TGTGCCAGCAGCCCTGGCGCGGGCGGCACCAGACGAGATACGCAGTATTTT. It translates to CASSPGAGGTRRDTQYF.